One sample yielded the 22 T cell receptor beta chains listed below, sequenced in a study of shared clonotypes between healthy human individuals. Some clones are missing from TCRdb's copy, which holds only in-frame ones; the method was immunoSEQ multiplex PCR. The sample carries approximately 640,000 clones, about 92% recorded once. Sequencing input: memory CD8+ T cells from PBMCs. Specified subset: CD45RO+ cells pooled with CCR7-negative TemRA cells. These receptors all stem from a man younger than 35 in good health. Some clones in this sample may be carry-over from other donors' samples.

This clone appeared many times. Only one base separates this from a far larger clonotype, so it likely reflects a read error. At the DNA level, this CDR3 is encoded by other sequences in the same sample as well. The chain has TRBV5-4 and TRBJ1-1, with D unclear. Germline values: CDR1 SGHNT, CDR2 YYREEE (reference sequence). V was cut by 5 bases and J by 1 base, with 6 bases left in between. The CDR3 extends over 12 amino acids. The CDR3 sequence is CASSTANTEAFF. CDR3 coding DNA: TGTGCCAGCAGTACGGCGAACACTGAAGCTTTCTTT.

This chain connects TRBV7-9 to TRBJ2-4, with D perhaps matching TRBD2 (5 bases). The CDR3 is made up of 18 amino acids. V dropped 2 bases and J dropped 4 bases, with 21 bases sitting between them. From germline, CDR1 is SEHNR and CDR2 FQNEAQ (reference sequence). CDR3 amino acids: CASSLRPRVGALKNIQYF. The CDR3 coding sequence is TGTGCCAGCAGCTTAAGACCTCGAGTGGGAGCCCTAAAAAACATTCAGTACTTC.

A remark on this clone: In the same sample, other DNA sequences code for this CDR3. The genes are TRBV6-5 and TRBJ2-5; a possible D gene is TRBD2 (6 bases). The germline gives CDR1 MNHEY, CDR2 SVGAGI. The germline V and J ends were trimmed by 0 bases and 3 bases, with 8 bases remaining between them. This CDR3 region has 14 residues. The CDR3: CASSYSGLEETQYF. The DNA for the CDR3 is TGTGCCAGCAGTTACTCGGGACTGGAAGAGACCCAGTACTTC.

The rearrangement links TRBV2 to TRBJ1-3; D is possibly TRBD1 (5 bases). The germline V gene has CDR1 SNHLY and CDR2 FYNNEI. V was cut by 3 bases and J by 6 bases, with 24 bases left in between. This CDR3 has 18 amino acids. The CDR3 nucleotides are TGTGCCAGCAGTGAGGAGGGGCGAGGGTTCGGATCCATAAACACCATATATTTT. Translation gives CASSEEGRGFGSINTIYF.

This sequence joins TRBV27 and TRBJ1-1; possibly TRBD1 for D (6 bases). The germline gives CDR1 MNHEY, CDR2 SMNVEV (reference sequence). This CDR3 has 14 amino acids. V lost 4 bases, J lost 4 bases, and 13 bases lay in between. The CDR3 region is CASSYSRGATEAFF. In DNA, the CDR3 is TGTGCCAGCAGTTATAGCCGGGGGGCCACTGAAGCTTTCTTT.

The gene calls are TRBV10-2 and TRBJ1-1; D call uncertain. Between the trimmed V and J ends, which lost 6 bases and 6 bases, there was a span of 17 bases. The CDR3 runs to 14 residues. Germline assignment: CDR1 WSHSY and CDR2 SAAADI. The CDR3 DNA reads TGCGCCAGCAGGACTCGAGAACCGATTTCTGAAGCTTTCTTT. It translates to CASRTREPISEAFF.

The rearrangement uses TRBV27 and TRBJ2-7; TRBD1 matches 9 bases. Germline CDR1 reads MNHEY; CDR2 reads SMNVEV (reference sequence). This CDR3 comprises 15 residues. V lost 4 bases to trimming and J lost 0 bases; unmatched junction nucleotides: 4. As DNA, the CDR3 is TGTGCCAGCAGTTCACAGGGGGCTAGCTCCTACGAGCAGTACTTC. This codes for CASSSQGASSYEQYF.

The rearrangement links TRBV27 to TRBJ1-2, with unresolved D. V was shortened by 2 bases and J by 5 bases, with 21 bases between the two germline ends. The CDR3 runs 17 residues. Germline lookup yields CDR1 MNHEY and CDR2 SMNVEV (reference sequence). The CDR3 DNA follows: TGTGCCAGCAGTTTAGCCCCCTCCGGGGTGTTGTCATATGGCTACACCTTC. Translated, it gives CASSLAPSGVLSYGYTF.

This CDR3 is CASSAQRGRQALTNTEAFF. CDR3 bases: TGTGCCAGCAGTGCTCAACGGGGGAGACAGGCCCTGACGAACACTGAAGCTTTCTTT. The chain joins TRBV6-1 to TRBJ1-1; TRBD1 might be the D (6 bases). The length of the CDR3 is 19 residues. V gave up 4 bases and J gave up 1 base, with 25 bases separating them. Per the germline V gene, CDR1 is MNHNS and CDR2 is SASEGT.

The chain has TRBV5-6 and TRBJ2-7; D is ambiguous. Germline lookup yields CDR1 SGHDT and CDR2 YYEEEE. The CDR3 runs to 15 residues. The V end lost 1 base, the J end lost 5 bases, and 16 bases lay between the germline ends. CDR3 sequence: CASSLWVGFTHEQYF. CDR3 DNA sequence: TGTGCCAGCAGCTTGTGGGTTGGATTCACCCACGAGCAGTACTTC.

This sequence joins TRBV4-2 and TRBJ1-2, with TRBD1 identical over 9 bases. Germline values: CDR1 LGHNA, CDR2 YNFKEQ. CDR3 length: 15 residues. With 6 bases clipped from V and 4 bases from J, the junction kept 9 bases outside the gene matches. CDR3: CASRLNRDRAYGYTF. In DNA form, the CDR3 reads TGTGCCAGCAGACTCAACCGGGACAGGGCCTATGGCTACACCTTC.

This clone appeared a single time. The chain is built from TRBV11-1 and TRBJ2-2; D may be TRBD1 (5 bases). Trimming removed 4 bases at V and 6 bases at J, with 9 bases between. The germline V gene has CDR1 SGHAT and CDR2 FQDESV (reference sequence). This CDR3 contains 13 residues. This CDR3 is CASSSGSAGELFF. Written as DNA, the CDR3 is TGTGCCAGCAGCTCAGGGTCGGCCGGGGAGCTGTTTTTT.

CDR3 nucleotide sequence: TGTGCCAGCAGTTTAGAGACAGGGGGCGGCTACGAGCAGTACTTC. Protein sequence: CASSLETGGGYEQYF. The chain is built from TRBV27 and TRBJ2-7; 10 bases are shared with TRBD1. Germline V gives CDR1 MNHEY, CDR2 SMNVEV (reference sequence). Germline trimming cut 2 bases from V and 3 bases from J; bases unmatched to any gene: 4. The length of the CDR3 is 15 residues.

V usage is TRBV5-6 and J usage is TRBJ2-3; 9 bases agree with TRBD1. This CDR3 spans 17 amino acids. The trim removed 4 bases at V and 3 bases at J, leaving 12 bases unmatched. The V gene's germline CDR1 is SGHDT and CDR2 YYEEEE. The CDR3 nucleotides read TGTGCCAGCAGCCCGGGGGGACAGGGACACCCGACAGATACGCAGTATTTT. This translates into CASSPGGQGHPTDTQYF.

This CDR3 is CASSPGRSSYNEQFF. DNA for the CDR3: TGTGCCAGCTCACCGGGTAGGAGCTCCTACAATGAGCAGTTCTTC. This chain joins TRBV18 and TRBJ2-1; the D is unclear. Germline assignment: CDR1 KGHSH and CDR2 LQKENI. The CDR3 contains 15 residues. V was clipped by 3 bases and J by 0 bases, with 9 bases between them.

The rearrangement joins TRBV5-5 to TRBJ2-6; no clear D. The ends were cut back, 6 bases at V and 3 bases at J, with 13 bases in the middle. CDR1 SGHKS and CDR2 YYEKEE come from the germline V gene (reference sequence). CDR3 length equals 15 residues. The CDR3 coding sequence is TGTGCCAGCATGTTTTTAGGGATTGGGGCCAACGTCCTGACTTTC. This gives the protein CASMFLGIGANVLTF. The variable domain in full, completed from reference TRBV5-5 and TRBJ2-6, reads DAGVTQSPTHLIKTRGQQVTLRCSPISGHKSVSWYQQVLGQGPQFIFQYYEKEERGRGNFPDRFSARQFPNYSSELNVNALLLGDSALYLCASMFLGIGANVLTFGAGSRLTVL.

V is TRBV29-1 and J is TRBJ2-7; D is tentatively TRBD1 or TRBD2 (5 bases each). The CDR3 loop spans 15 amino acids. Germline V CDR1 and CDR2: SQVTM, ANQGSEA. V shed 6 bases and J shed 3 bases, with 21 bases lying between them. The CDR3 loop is CSVPKYWDAGYEQYF. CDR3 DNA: TGCAGCGTCCCCAAGTATTGGGACGCAGGCTACGAGCAGTACTTC.

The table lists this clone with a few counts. The CDR3 sequence is CASSQDRSEINNYGYTF. DNA of the CDR3: TGCGCCAGCAGCCAAGATAGGTCAGAAATAAATAACTATGGCTACACCTTC. The chain combines TRBV4-1 with TRBJ1-2; D ambiguous. The ends were cut back, 0 bases at V and 1 base at J, with 15 bases in the middle. Looked up from germline, CDR1 is MGHRA and CDR2 is YSYEKL. The CDR3 has 17 residues.

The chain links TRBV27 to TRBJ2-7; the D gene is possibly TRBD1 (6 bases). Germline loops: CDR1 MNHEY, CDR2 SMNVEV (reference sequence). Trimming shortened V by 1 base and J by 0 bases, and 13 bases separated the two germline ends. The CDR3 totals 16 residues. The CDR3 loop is CASSLWQGTSSYEQYF. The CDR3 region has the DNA TGTGCCAGCAGTTTATGGCAGGGGACCAGCTCCTACGAGCAGTACTTC.

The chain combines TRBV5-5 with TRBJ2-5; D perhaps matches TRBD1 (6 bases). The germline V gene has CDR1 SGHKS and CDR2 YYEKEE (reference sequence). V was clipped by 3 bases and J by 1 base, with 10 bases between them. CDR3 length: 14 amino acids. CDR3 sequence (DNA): TGTGCCAGCAGCTCGAGGGACATCCAAGAGACCCAGTACTTC. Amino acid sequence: CASSSRDIQETQYF.

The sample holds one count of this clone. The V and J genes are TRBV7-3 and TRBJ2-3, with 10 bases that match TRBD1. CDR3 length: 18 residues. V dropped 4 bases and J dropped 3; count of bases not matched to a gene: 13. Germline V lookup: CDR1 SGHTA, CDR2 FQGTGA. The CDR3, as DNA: TGTGCCAGCAGCTCGACAGGGGGCGATTATAGAAGGACAGATACGCAGTATTTT. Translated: CASSSTGGDYRRTDTQYF. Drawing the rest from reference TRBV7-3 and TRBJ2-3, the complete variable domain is GAGVSQTPSNKVTEKGKYVELRCDPISGHTALYWYRQSLGQGPEFLIYFQGTGAADDSGLPNDRFFAVRPEGSVSTLKIQRTERGDSAVYLCASSSTGGDYRRTDTQYFGPGTRLTVL.

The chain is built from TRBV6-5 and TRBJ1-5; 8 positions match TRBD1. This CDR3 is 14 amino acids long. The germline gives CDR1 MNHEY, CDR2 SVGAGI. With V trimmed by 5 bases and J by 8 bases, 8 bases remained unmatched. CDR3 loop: CASSPRTGIEPQHF. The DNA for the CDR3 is TGTGCCAGCAGTCCAAGGACAGGGATAGAGCCCCAGCATTTT.